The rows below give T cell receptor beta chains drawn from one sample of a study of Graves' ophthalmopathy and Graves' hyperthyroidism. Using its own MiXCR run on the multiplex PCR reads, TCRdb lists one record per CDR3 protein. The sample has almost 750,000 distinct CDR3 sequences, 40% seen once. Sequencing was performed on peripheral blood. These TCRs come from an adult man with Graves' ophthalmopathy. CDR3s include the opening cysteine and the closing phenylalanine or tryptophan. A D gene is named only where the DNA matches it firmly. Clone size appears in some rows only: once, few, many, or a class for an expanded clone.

CDR3 DNA: TGTGCCAGCACGGGGACTAGCGGGGGACCGCAAGAGACCCAGTACTTC
CDR3 protein: CASTGTSGGPQETQYF
V gene: TRBV2
clone size: many
J gene: TRBJ2-5
D gene: TRBD2

CDR3 DNA: TGCAGCGTTGAGGGGACAGGGGCCCCAAGGGAGACCCATTACTTC
CDR3 protein: CSVEGTGAPRETHYF
V gene: TRBV29-1
clone size: -
J gene: TRBJ2-5
D gene: TRBD1

CDR3 DNA: TGTGCCAGCAGCTTGGGGCCGGGAGCCGGGGGGGAGCAGTACTTC
CDR3 protein: CASSLGPGAGGEQYF
V gene: TRBV5-4
clone size: -
J gene: TRBJ2-7
D gene: TRBD2

CDR3 DNA: TGTGCCAGCAGCTTCCCCGGGACAGGGTTAAGTGGCTACACCTTC
CDR3 protein: CASSFPGTGLSGYTF
V gene: TRBV25-1
clone size: -
J gene: TRBJ1-2
D gene: TRBD1

CDR3 DNA: TGTGCCAGCAGCTTAGGGGACGGCCTAGAAACTAACTATGGCTACACCTTC
CDR3 protein: CASSLGDGLETNYGYTF
V gene: TRBV7-2
clone size: few
J gene: TRBJ1-2
D gene: -

CDR3 DNA: TGTGCCAGCAGTTCCCACGAGGGACAGGCCCTCACTGGGGACACTGAAGCTTTCTTT
CDR3 protein: CASSSHEGQALTGDTEAFF
V gene: TRBV25-1
clone size: few
J gene: TRBJ1-1
D gene: TRBD1

CDR3 DNA: TGCAGTGCTAGGCAGGGAGGCGACGAGCAGTACTTC
CDR3 protein: CSARQGGDEQYF
V gene: TRBV20-1
clone size: many
J gene: TRBJ2-7
D gene: -

CDR3 DNA: TGCAGTGCTCCCGAATCTTCCCGAGGGGCCCAAGAGACCCAGTACTTC
CDR3 protein: CSAPESSRGAQETQYF
V gene: TRBV20-1
clone size: few
J gene: TRBJ2-5
D gene: -

CDR3 DNA: TGTGCCAGCAGCCTTGACAACACCAACTATGGCTACACCTTC
CDR3 protein: CASSLDNTNYGYTF
V gene: TRBV3-1
clone size: few
J gene: TRBJ1-2
D gene: -

CDR3 DNA: TGTGCCAGCAAATTTAAGGGGACAGGGGTGGATCAGCCCCAGCATTTT
CDR3 protein: CASKFKGTGVDQPQHF
V gene: TRBV2
clone size: few
J gene: TRBJ1-5
D gene: TRBD1

CDR3 DNA: TGTGCCGGTCAGCGGGGGGCTAATGAAAAACTGTTTTTT
CDR3 protein: CAGQRGANEKLFF
V gene: TRBV7-8
clone size: many
J gene: TRBJ1-4
D gene: -